The TCR beta chain under discussion was sequenced for a study of vaccination and CD4 T cells after COVID-19. Whole-study context: Post-COVID draws came a median roughly 97 days after diagnosis (range 35 to 161).

As for treatment: approximately 9-day PBMC culture with coronavirus spike peptide pools or control peptides (ViraFEST assay). This clonotype was seen a handful of times. Its antigen is unknown. Sequencing of the DNA from cultured CD4+ T cells was carried out with the Oncomine TCR Beta short-read assay. In TCRdb, the PCR reads were re-called with MiXCR into one record per CDR3 protein. The sample contains about 14,000 distinct CDR3 sequences, roughly 55% of which appear only once. Trimming pared 1 base from V and 5 bases from J, leaving 3 bases between. The CDR3 sequence is 11 residues long. Germline CDR1 MNHNS, CDR2 SASEGT.

The sequenced sample consisted of CD4+ T cells from blood, cultured in vitro. This chain uses TRBV6-1 with TRBJ2-7, with unresolved D. The sequence was collected from a human donor who had recovered from COVID-19. Here the CDR3 reads CASSEVDEQYF. The DNA of the CDR3 is TGTGCCAGCAGTGAAGTAGACGAGCAGTACTTC.